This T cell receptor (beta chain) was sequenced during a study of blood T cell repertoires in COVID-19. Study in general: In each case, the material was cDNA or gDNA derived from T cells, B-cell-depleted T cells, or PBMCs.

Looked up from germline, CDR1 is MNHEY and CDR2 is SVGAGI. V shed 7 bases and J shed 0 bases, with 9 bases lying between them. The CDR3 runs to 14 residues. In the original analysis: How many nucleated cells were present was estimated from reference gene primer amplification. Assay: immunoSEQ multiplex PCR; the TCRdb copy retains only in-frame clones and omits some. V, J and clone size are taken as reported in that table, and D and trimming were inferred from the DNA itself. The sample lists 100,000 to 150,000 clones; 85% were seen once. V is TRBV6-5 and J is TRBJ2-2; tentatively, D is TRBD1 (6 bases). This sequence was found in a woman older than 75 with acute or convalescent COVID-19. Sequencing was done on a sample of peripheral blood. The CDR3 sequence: CASTRGTNTGELFF. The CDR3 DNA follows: TGTGCCAGCACCAGGGGAACGAACACCGGGGAGCTGTTTTTT.